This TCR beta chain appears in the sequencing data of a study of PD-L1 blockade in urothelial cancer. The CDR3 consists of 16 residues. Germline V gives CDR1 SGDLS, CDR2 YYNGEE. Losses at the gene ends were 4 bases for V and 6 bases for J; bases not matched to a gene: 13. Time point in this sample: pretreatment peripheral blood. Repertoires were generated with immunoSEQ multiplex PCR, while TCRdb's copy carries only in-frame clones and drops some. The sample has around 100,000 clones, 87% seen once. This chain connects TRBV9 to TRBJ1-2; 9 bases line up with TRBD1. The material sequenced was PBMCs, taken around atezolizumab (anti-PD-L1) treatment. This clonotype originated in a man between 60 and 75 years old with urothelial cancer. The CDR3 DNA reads TGTGCCAGCAGCCCGAGGGTTACAGGGGGCTCAGATGGCTACACCTTC. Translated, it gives CASSPRVTGGSDGYTF.